Listed below are T cell receptor beta chains from one sample, sequenced in a study of shared clonotypes between healthy human individuals. Produced via immunoSEQ multiplex PCR; TCRdb's table is partial and in-frame only. This table has about 2.4 million clones, 80% to 95% appearing once. Specimen: naive CD4+ T cells from PBMCs. The origin of the receptors is a man younger than 30 in good health. Some clones in this sample may be carry-over from other donors' samples. The CDR3 runs from the conserved cysteine through the conserved F or W. Fields, in order: D gene, V gene, CDR3 length, J gene, clone size, CDR3 DNA, CDR3 protein. D genes are given only for firm matches. Part of the rows lack a size; the others show once, few, many or a class for expanded clones.

.,TRBV28,12,TRBJ1-3,.,TGTGCCAGCAGCCCAAGTGGAAACACCATATATTTT,CASSPSGNTIYF
.,TRBV10-3,12,TRBJ2-1,.,TGTGCCATCAGCCCAGGGTACGAGGAGCAGTTCTTC,CAISPGYEEQFF
.,TRBV7-9,17,TRBJ2-6,.,TGTGCCAGCAGCTTAGCCGGGACATCCTCTGGGGCCAACGTCCTGACTTTC,CASSLAGTSSGANVLTF
.,TRBV15,15,TRBJ2-1,.,TGTGCCACCAGGCTTAGCAGGGGAAGTTACAATGAGCAGTTCTTC,CATRLSRGSYNEQFF
TRBD1,TRBV30,13,TRBJ2-3,.,TGTGCCTGGAGTGTAGGGAACAGGGGATCGCAGTATTTT,CAWSVGNRGSQYF
.,TRBV19,15,TRBJ2-1,once,TGTGCCAGTAGTCTTTTCGCGACGAACGATAATGAGCAGTTCTTC,CASSLFATNDNEQFF
.,TRBV10-3,12,TRBJ1-4,.,TGTGCCATCAGTGGGACCGAGGAAAAACTGTTTTTT,CAISGTEEKLFF
TRBD2,TRBV29-1,15,TRBJ2-3,.,TGCAGCGTGACGTTGGCGGGAGGCCCGGGAGATACGCAGTATTTT,CSVTLAGGPGDTQYF
TRBD2,TRBV5-4,16,TRBJ2-3,.,TGTGCCAGCAGCTTAGCTAGCGGGAGGGCGTGGGATACGCAGTATTTT,CASSLASGRAWDTQYF
TRBD1,TRBV11-2,14,TRBJ1-1,.,TGTGCCAGCAGCCCCGACTGGACAGGGGTTGAAGCTTTCTTT,CASSPDWTGVEAFF
TRBD1,TRBV7-8,15,TRBJ1-4,.,TGTGCCAGCAGCTTTCCGGGACAGGGTAATGAAAAACTGTTTTTT,CASSFPGQGNEKLFF
.,TRBV5-6,13,TRBJ1-1,once,TGTGCCAGCAGATACCGGGGTAACACTGAAGCTTTCTTT,CASRYRGNTEAFF
.,TRBV9,15,TRBJ2-5,.,TGTGCCAGCAGCGTAGCTACTCGGGGGCGCGAGACCCAGTACTTC,CASSVATRGRETQYF
.,TRBV7-3,12,TRBJ2-1,.,TGTGCCAGCAGCTCTACAGGGTATGAGCAGTTCTTC,CASSSTGYEQFF
TRBD1,TRBV5-8,19,TRBJ2-4,.,TGTGCCAGCAGCCAAAGGGACAGGGGCGCTAGGGGGTCCAAAAACATTCAGTACTTC,CASSQRDRGARGSKNIQYF
TRBD2,TRBV7-3,13,TRBJ2-1,.,TGTGCCAGTGGGACTAGCGGGAGGGGCGGGCAGTTCTTC,CASGTSGRGGQFF
.,TRBV11-2,16,TRBJ2-2,.,TGTGCCAGCAGCTGGCGGAGGACTCAACAGACCGGGGAGCTGTTTTTT,CASSWRRTQQTGELFF
.,TRBV7-9,13,TRBJ1-6,.,TGTGCCAGCAGCTTAGGGACCCGATCACCCCTCCACTTT,CASSLGTRSPLHF
.,TRBV5-6,15,TRBJ1-1,once,TGTGCCAGCAGCCGACTGACAGCCATGAACACTGAAGCTTTCTTT,CASSRLTAMNTEAFF
.,TRBV27,14,TRBJ1-1,few,TGTGCCAGCAGCCCTTGGTCTGGGAACACTGAAGCTTTCTTT,CASSPWSGNTEAFF
.,TRBV30,11,TRBJ1-1,.,TGTGCCTGGAAGGTGAACACTGAAGCTTTCTTT,CAWKVNTEAFF
.,TRBV9,16,TRBJ1-1,.,TGTGCCAGCAGCGTAGGGTTCCAGGGGACGAACACTGAAGCTTTCTTT,CASSVGFQGTNTEAFF
.,TRBV7-3,15,TRBJ1-2,.,TGTGCCAGCAGCCGAGGGACGGGAAAGGGCTATGGCTACACCTTC,CASSRGTGKGYGYTF
.,TRBV7-3,14,TRBJ2-5,.,TGTGCCAGCAGCCTCGGCGGGCGGCAAGAGACCCAGTACTTC,CASSLGGRQETQYF
TRBD2,TRBV19,18,TRBJ2-7,.,TGTGCCAGTAGTCCCCGGACTAGCGGGAGGCCTGTGACCTACGAGCAGTACTTC,CASSPRTSGRPVTYEQYF
.,TRBV28,13,TRBJ1-4,.,TGTGCCATCGCGACAGGTGAATACGAAAAACTGTTTTTT,CAIATGEYEKLFF
.,TRBV18,14,TRBJ1-1,.,TGTGCCAGCTCACCAGAGGGGAGGAACACTGAAGCTTTCTTT,CASSPEGRNTEAFF
.,TRBV5-1,14,TRBJ2-5,once,TGCGCCAGCAGACGGACGGGGAGACAAGAGACCCAGTACTTC,CASRRTGRQETQYF
.,TRBV5-6,13,TRBJ1-5,.,TGTGCCAGCAGCTTGGGACAGTATGAGCCCCAGCATTTT,CASSLGQYEPQHF
.,TRBV28,13,TRBJ2-3,.,TGTGCCAGCACCCCCAACCCCCGAGATACGCAGTATTTT,CASTPNPRDTQYF
TRBD1,TRBV5-1,14,TRBJ2-7,once,TGCGCCAGCAGCTTGGATGCCAGGGGGTACGAGCAGTACTTC,CASSLDARGYEQYF
.,TRBV7-9,14,TRBJ2-5,.,TGTGCCAGCAGCTTAGTAGGGGGAGTGGGTGAGCAGTACTTC,CASSLVGGVGEQYF
.,TRBV28,12,TRBJ1-1,.,TGTGCCGTGGACAGACAGAACACTGAAGCTTTCTTT,CAVDRQNTEAFF
.,TRBV7-2,15,TRBJ1-4,.,TGTGCCAGCAGCTTGCTTCCGGCGCCGAATGAAAAACTGTTTTTT,CASSLLPAPNEKLFF
.,TRBV19,14,TRBJ1-4,.,TGTGCCAGTATAACAAGGCCGTCTAATGAAAAACTGTTTTTT,CASITRPSNEKLFF
.,TRBV29-1,13,TRBJ2-1,.,TGCAGCGTCAACCGGGGCAGGGTCGGTGAGCAGTTCTTC,CSVNRGRVGEQFF
TRBD1,TRBV28,11,TRBJ2-7,.,TGTGCCAGCAGGTCAGGGGGCGAGCAGTACTTC,CASRSGGEQYF
.,TRBV5-4,15,TRBJ1-6,.,TGTGCCAGCAGCACCCAGGTTGGGCGGAATTCACCCCTCCACTTT,CASSTQVGRNSPLHF
.,TRBV28,16,TRBJ1-5,.,TGTGCCAGCAGTTCCCGACTAGTCCTTTTGGTTCAGCCCCAGCATTTT,CASSSRLVLLVQPQHF
TRBD1,TRBV7-9,15,TRBJ2-3,.,TGTGCCAGCATCTCGGGACAGTTAAGCACAGATACGCAGTATTTT,CASISGQLSTDTQYF
TRBD2,TRBV15,15,TRBJ2-1,once,TGTGCCACCAGCAGAGAAGCGGGGGGCTACAATGAGCAGTTCTTC,CATSREAGGYNEQFF
.,TRBV6-6,10,TRBJ1-1,.,TGTGCCAGCAGCCAAACTGAAGCTTTCTTT,CASSQTEAFF
.,TRBV6-5,11,TRBJ1-2,.,TGTGCCAGCCAGAGCAGCTATGGCTACACCTTC,CASQSSYGYTF
TRBD1,TRBV18,16,TRBJ1-2,.,TGTGCCAGCTCACCACCCACCCAGGGGGTAAGAGGTGGCTACACCTTC,CASSPPTQGVRGGYTF
TRBD1,TRBV7-2,13,TRBJ1-1,.,TGTGCCAGCAGCTTCACAGGGGGCACTGAAGCTTTCTTT,CASSFTGGTEAFF
TRBD1,TRBV6-5,14,TRBJ1-1,.,TGTGCCAGTCAGTCGGGACAGGTGAACACTGAAGCTTTCTTT,CASQSGQVNTEAFF
TRBD1,TRBV2,15,TRBJ1-4,.,TGTGCCAGCACCTACGGGACAGGGAAGAATGAAAAACTGTTTTTT,CASTYGTGKNEKLFF
TRBD2,TRBV11-3,16,TRBJ2-3,.,TGTGCCAGCAGCTCGCCCGGGACTAGCGGAACAGATACGCAGTATTTT,CASSSPGTSGTDTQYF
TRBD2,TRBV30,11,TRBJ2-3,.,TGTGCCTGGAGTGCAGCGGGGGTGCAGTATTTT,CAWSAAGVQYF
.,TRBV10-3,12,TRBJ2-7,.,TGTGCCATCAGTGAGTCGGGCCTACAGCAGTACTTC,CAISESGLQQYF
TRBD2,TRBV5-4,15,TRBJ2-7,.,TGTGCCAGCAGCAGGGGAGGGCAAAGCTCCTACGAGCAGTACTTC,CASSRGGQSSYEQYF
.,TRBV30,12,TRBJ1-2,.,TGTGCCGGTCGAACGGGGGAGCGCGGCTACACCTTC,CAGRTGERGYTF
TRBD1,TRBV7-9,15,TRBJ2-5,.,TGTGCCAGCAGTACCGACAGGGGGAGTCATGAGACCCAGTACTTC,CASSTDRGSHETQYF